This entry lists 21 T cell receptor beta chains sequenced from one sample in a study of blood T cell repertoires in COVID-19. This table comes from immunoSEQ multiplex PCR, and its TCRdb copy is limited to in-frame clones, with some not included. The sample includes some 130,000 clones, around nine tenths of them seen just once. Sample: peripheral blood. These receptor sequences come from a man aged 50 to 59 with active or convalescent COVID-19.

This clone was observed a few times. The V call is TRBV10-1, the J call TRBJ2-7, with D tentatively TRBD2 (5 bases). V shed 0 bases and J shed 2 bases, with 8 bases lying between them. Germline V gene sequence: CDR1 WNHNN, CDR2 SYGVQD (reference sequence). The CDR3 extends over 14 amino acids. The DNA of the CDR3 is TGCGCCAGCAGTGAGTCTCGGGAAACCTACGAGCAGTACTTC. The encoded protein is CASSESRETYEQYF.

This clone has more than one count but fewer than ten. The chain recombines TRBV3-1 (or the pseudogene TRBV3-2) with TRBJ1-5, with D possibly TRBD1 on 5 matching bases. V lost 0 bases and J 4 bases, leaving 7 bases between the germline ends. The germline gives CDR1 LGHDT, CDR2 YNNKEL (reference sequence). The length of the CDR3 is 14 residues. CDR3 DNA sequence: TGTGCCAGCAGCCAAGATCGGGGGAATCAGCCCCAGCATTTT. Residues: CASSQDRGNQPQHF.

V usage is TRBV27 and J usage is TRBJ1-4; D is possibly TRBD1 (6 bases). Germline CDR1 and CDR2: MNHEY and SMNVEV (reference sequence). CDR3 length: 17 amino acids. V was trimmed by 0 bases and J by 0 bases, leaving 11 bases between them. CDR3 protein: CASSLSGTRTTNEKLFF. CDR3 in DNA: TGTGCCAGCAGTTTATCAGGGACACGGACAACTAATGAAAAACTGTTTTTT.

This rearrangement joins TRBV6-2 or TRBV6-3 to TRBJ2-4; 7 nucleotides line up with TRBD1. Germline V gene data show CDR1 as MNHEY and CDR2 as SVGEGT. There are 14 residues in the CDR3. The trim removed 2 bases at V and 4 bases at J, leaving 2 bases unmatched. CDR3 sequence (DNA): TGTGCCAGCAGTTACGACAGGGTTAAAAACATTCAGTACTTC. It encodes CASSYDRVKNIQYF.

This rearrangement joins TRBV24-1 to TRBJ2-1, with D possibly being TRBD2 (5 bases). Germline V gives CDR1 KGHDR, CDR2 SFDVKD. CDR3 length equals 13 residues. Trimming left V 4 bases short and J 9 bases short, with 12 bases between. CDR3 sequence (DNA): TGTGCCACCAGTGACCCCAATGGGAGTGAGCAGTTCTTC. Its protein product is CATSDPNGSEQFF.

The chain has TRBV3-1 (or the pseudogene TRBV3-2) and TRBJ2-7, with D maybe TRBD1 (5 bases). The germline V gene has CDR1 LGHDT and CDR2 YNNKEL (reference sequence). The CDR3 has 14 residues. Deletions cut 4 bases from V and 6 bases from J, with 16 bases between. CDR3 loop: CASSPQERWREQYF. The CDR3 bases are TGTGCCAGCAGCCCACAGGAGAGATGGCGCGAGCAGTACTTC.

V is TRBV19 and J is TRBJ1-2; unclear D gene. This CDR3 spans 14 amino acids. The V gene's germline CDR1 is LNHDA and CDR2 SQIVND (reference sequence). Trimming took 0 bases from V and 3 from J, leaving 8 bases between them. The DNA of the CDR3 is TGTGCCAGTAGTATAGATCGGGTAGACTATGGCTACACCTTC. Translation gives CASSIDRVDYGYTF.

The rearrangement joins TRBV19 to TRBJ2-3; D is perhaps TRBD2 (5 bases). The CDR3 extends over 15 amino acids. Trimming left V 7 bases short and J 0 bases short, with 14 bases between. Germline V gene data show CDR1 as LNHDA and CDR2 as SQIVND (reference sequence). CDR3 in DNA: TGTGCCAGTACCCAAGTCGGAGGCAGCACAGATACGCAGTATTTT. Amino acids: CASTQVGGSTDTQYF.

V gene TRBV24-1 combines with J gene TRBJ2-7, with TRBD1 matching 8 bases. With V trimmed by 9 bases and J by 6 bases, 6 bases remained unmatched. From germline, CDR1 is KGHDR and CDR2 SFDVKD. The CDR3 runs to 12 residues. The CDR3 coding sequence is TGTGCCACCGGGGTCGGGACAGGCGAGCAGTACTTC. Amino acid sequence: CATGVGTGEQYF.

The V gene is TRBV10-1, the J gene TRBJ2-5; 9 nucleotides line up with TRBD1. The CDR3 runs to 16 residues. Per the germline V gene, CDR1 is WNHNN and CDR2 is SYGVQD (reference sequence). Trimming took 0 bases from V and 7 from J; bases not matched to a gene: 9. This chain's CDR3 is CASSESILGTGLTQYF. The CDR3 DNA is TGCGCCAGCAGTGAGTCGATACTAGGGACAGGGTTGACCCAGTACTTC.

The chain couples TRBV14 to TRBJ1-2; no reliable D call. This CDR3 is built from 13 residues. V was trimmed by 6 bases and J by 4 bases, leaving 12 bases between them. Germline loops: CDR1 SGHDN, CDR2 FVKESK. The CDR3 reads CASSPDFSYGYTF. CDR3 nucleotides: TGTGCCAGCAGTCCGGACTTTAGCTATGGCTACACCTTC.

The chain joins TRBV5-1 to TRBJ2-7, with 11 nucleotides matching TRBD2. The CDR3 has 15 residues. J was trimmed by 6 bases and V by 5 bases; bases with no gene match: 10. The germline V gene encodes CDR1 SGHRS and CDR2 YFSETQ. In DNA, the CDR3 is TGCGCCAGCAGAATTTGGCTAGCGGGAGGCAGCGAGCAGTACTTC. Translated: CASRIWLAGGSEQYF. Combining the CDR3 with reference TRBV5-1 and TRBJ2-7 gives the whole variable domain KAGVTQTPRYLIKTRGQQVTLSCSPISGHRSVSWYQQTPGQGLQFLFEYFSETQRNKGNFPGRFSGRQFSNSRSEMNVSTLELGDSALYLCASRIWLAGGSEQYFGPGTRLTVT.

The chain uses TRBV6-2 or TRBV6-3 and TRBJ2-3; TRBD2 agrees at 9 bases. Germline loops: CDR1 MNHEY, CDR2 SVGEGT. This CDR3 is built from 15 residues. V lost 6 bases and J lost 5; bases outside the gene matches: 9. Here the CDR3 DNA reads TGTGCCAGCAGCCCAACCGGGACTAGCTTAGATACGCAGTATTTT. Encoded protein: CASSPTGTSLDTQYF.

The chain combines TRBV6-5 with TRBJ1-5, with D perhaps matching TRBD1 (6 bases). CDR1 is MNHEY and CDR2 is SVGAGI in the germline V gene. This CDR3 has 15 amino acids. V was clipped by 6 bases and J by 5 bases, with 17 bases between them. The CDR3 reads CASRPRGAPHQPQHF. The CDR3 DNA follows: TGTGCCAGCAGGCCCAGGGGCGCGCCCCATCAGCCCCAGCATTTT.

The chain recombines TRBV28 with TRBJ1-4, with D unresolved. Germline values: CDR1 MDHEN, CDR2 SYDVKM. V lost 5 bases to trimming and J lost 0 bases, with 10 bases between them. This CDR3 spans 15 amino acids. The CDR3 loop is CASSTPTATNEKLFF. In DNA, the CDR3 is TGTGCCAGCAGTACGCCTACTGCAACTAATGAAAAACTGTTTTTT.

V usage is TRBV5-4 and J usage is TRBJ2-5; 7 nucleotides align to TRBD1. There are 14 residues in the CDR3. The germline CDR1 and CDR2 sequences are SGHNT and YYREEE (reference sequence). The V segment lost 0 bases and the J segment 5 bases; nucleotides outside the gene matches: 4. The CDR3 spells CASSLGDSFETQYF. For the CDR3, the DNA is TGTGCCAGCAGCTTGGGGGACAGTTTCGAGACCCAGTACTTC.

This clone was seen a single time. The gene calls are TRBV5-1 and TRBJ2-3; 8 bases are a match to TRBD1. Per the germline V gene, CDR1 is SGHRS and CDR2 is YFSETQ. After removal of 3 bases from V and 2 bases from J, the junction contained 2 bases not matched to a gene. The CDR3 covers 14 residues. The CDR3 loop is CASSWDRPTDTQYF. CDR3 DNA: TGCGCCAGCAGCTGGGACAGGCCCACAGATACGCAGTATTTT.

V and J are TRBV7-9 and TRBJ2-3; D gene unclear. The CDR3 sequence is 11 residues long. Trimming left V 2 bases short and J 11 bases short, with 8 bases between. Germline loops: CDR1 SEHNR, CDR2 FQNEAQ (reference sequence). The CDR3 DNA is TGTGCCAGCAGCTTAACTTCGGGGCAGTATTTT. It translates to CASSLTSGQYF.

V and J are TRBV2 and TRBJ1-4; tentative D call: TRBD1 (6 bases). Trimming cost V 4 bases and J 4 bases, with 19 bases left between them. Germline values: CDR1 SNHLY, CDR2 FYNNEI. This CDR3 region has 17 residues. The CDR3 reads CASSGRVRGGVNEKLFF. The CDR3 DNA reads as TGTGCCAGCAGTGGTAGGGTTAGAGGGGGAGTTAATGAAAAACTGTTTTTT.

This clone was detected only a few times. This chain joins TRBV28 and TRBJ1-1; possibly TRBD1 for D (5 bases). CDR1 and CDR2 (germline): MDHEN, SYDVKM. The CDR3 runs 15 residues. V was trimmed by 5 bases and J by 1 base, leaving 14 bases between them. CDR3 sequence: CASSVSNRRNTEAFF. As DNA, the CDR3 is TGTGCCAGCAGTGTAAGTAACAGGAGGAACACTGAAGCTTTCTTT.

The genes are TRBV7-2 and TRBJ2-7; D might be TRBD1 (6 bases). CDR1 and CDR2 from the germline V gene are SGHTA and FQGNSA. V lost 1 base and J 4 bases, leaving 14 bases between the germline ends. The CDR3 covers 15 residues. The CDR3 DNA sequence: TGTGCCAGCAGCTTAGAGGGCAGGGGAGCGTACGAGCAGTACTTC. Translating it yields CASSLEGRGAYEQYF.